The rows below give T cell receptor beta chains drawn from one sample of a study of blood T cell repertoires in COVID-19. The assay was immunoSEQ multiplex PCR, and TCRdb's table has in-frame clones only and misses some. The data show 150,000 to 190,000 clones, about 79% seen once. Specimen: peripheral blood. The origin of the receptors is a woman in her fifties or sixties with acute or convalescent COVID-19. Each CDR3 is given with its conserved first and last residue. The D gene is left open where the match is weak. The size field is filled for only some rows; it gives once, few, many or a size class.

J gene: TRBJ2-7; D gene: NA; V gene: TRBV14; clone size: NA; CDR3 protein: CASSASPSYEQYF; CDR3 DNA: TGTGCCAGCTCCGCTAGTCCTTCTTACGAGCAGTACTTC
J gene: TRBJ1-5; D gene: TRBD1; V gene: TRBV28; clone size: few; CDR3 protein: CASSLLGGRQPQHF; CDR3 DNA: TGTGCCAGCAGTTTATTAGGGGGCCGGCAGCCCCAGCATTTT
J gene: TRBJ2-1; D gene: NA; V gene: TRBV28; clone size: NA; CDR3 protein: CASRKAGTEQFF; CDR3 DNA: TGTGCCAGCAGAAAAGCCGGGACAGAGCAGTTCTTC
J gene: TRBJ1-4; D gene: NA; V gene: TRBV4-3; clone size: NA; CDR3 protein: CASSTPQTGKLFF; CDR3 DNA: TGCGCCAGCAGCACACCCCAAACGGGAAAACTGTTTTTT
J gene: TRBJ2-5; D gene: TRBD1; V gene: TRBV5-6; clone size: NA; CDR3 protein: CASSTGVETQYF; CDR3 DNA: TGTGCCAGCAGCACAGGGGTAGAGACCCAGTACTTC
J gene: TRBJ2-1; D gene: NA; V gene: TRBV3-1/TRBV3-2; clone size: once; CDR3 protein: CASSQERGEDNEQFF; CDR3 DNA: TGTGCCAGCAGCCAAGAAAGAGGCGAAGACAATGAGCAGTTCTTC
J gene: TRBJ1-4; D gene: NA; V gene: TRBV27; clone size: NA; CDR3 protein: CASSFSPGLNEKLFF; CDR3 DNA: TGTGCCAGCAGTTTCTCGCCGGGTCTCAATGAAAAACTGTTTTTT
J gene: TRBJ2-3; D gene: TRBD2; V gene: TRBV5-1; clone size: NA; CDR3 protein: CASSLGTSGGAADTQYF; CDR3 DNA: TGCGCCAGCAGCTTGGGGACTAGCGGGGGGGCCGCAGATACGCAGTATTTT
J gene: TRBJ2-3; D gene: TRBD2; V gene: TRBV6-5; clone size: NA; CDR3 protein: CASSSSGGLTDTQYF; CDR3 DNA: TGTGCCAGCAGTTCCTCGGGGGGATTGACAGATACGCAGTATTTT
J gene: TRBJ1-2; D gene: NA; V gene: TRBV24-1; clone size: NA; CDR3 protein: CATSDSSGYTF; CDR3 DNA: TGTGCCACCAGTGACTCCTCTGGCTACACCTTC
J gene: TRBJ2-7; D gene: NA; V gene: TRBV6-5; clone size: once; CDR3 protein: CASSYSSSGRWEQYF; CDR3 DNA: TGTGCCAGCAGTTACTCGAGCTCAGGCCGCTGGGAGCAGTACTTC
J gene: TRBJ2-3; D gene: NA; V gene: TRBV27; clone size: NA; CDR3 protein: CASSFGRSTDTQYF; CDR3 DNA: TGTGCCAGCAGTTTTGGCAGAAGCACAGATACGCAGTATTTT
J gene: TRBJ1-6; D gene: TRBD1; V gene: TRBV5-1; clone size: NA; CDR3 protein: CASTADRVVSSPLHF; CDR3 DNA: TGCGCCAGCACAGCGGACAGGGTTGTCAGTTCACCCCTCCACTTT
J gene: TRBJ1-1; D gene: TRBD1; V gene: TRBV5-1; clone size: NA; CDR3 protein: CASSLRQGVRTEAFF; CDR3 DNA: TGCGCCAGCAGCTTGAGACAGGGGGTTCGGACTGAAGCTTTCTTT
J gene: TRBJ2-7; D gene: TRBD2; V gene: TRBV12-3/TRBV12-4; clone size: NA; CDR3 protein: CASSRGGEQYF; CDR3 DNA: TGTGCCAGCAGTCGGGGGGGAGAGCAGTACTTC
J gene: TRBJ2-5; D gene: NA; V gene: TRBV7-2; clone size: NA; CDR3 protein: CASSLPSGGKTQYF; CDR3 DNA: TGTGCCAGCAGCTTACCGTCGGGGGGCAAGACCCAGTACTTC
J gene: TRBJ2-7; D gene: NA; V gene: TRBV19; clone size: NA; CDR3 protein: CASSRARNNEQYF; CDR3 DNA: TGTGCCAGTAGTAGGGCCAGAAATAACGAGCAGTACTTC
J gene: TRBJ2-1; D gene: TRBD2; V gene: TRBV11-2; clone size: NA; CDR3 protein: CASSPQVPSGGVEQFF; CDR3 DNA: TGTGCCAGCAGCCCGCAGGTTCCTAGCGGGGGGGTGGAGCAGTTCTTC
J gene: TRBJ1-3; D gene: NA; V gene: TRBV9; clone size: NA; CDR3 protein: CASTQGSSGNTIYF; CDR3 DNA: TGTGCCAGCACCCAGGGGAGCTCTGGAAACACCATATATTTT
J gene: TRBJ2-7; D gene: TRBD1; V gene: TRBV4-2; clone size: NA; CDR3 protein: CASSQDPTGVAYEQYF; CDR3 DNA: TGTGCCAGCAGCCAAGATCCGACAGGGGTCGCCTACGAGCAGTACTTC
J gene: TRBJ2-3; D gene: TRBD2; V gene: TRBV28; clone size: NA; CDR3 protein: CASSLTRTSGNTDTQYF; CDR3 DNA: TGTGCCAGCAGTTTAACTCGGACTAGCGGAAACACAGATACGCAGTATTTT
J gene: TRBJ2-2; D gene: NA; V gene: TRBV18; clone size: NA; CDR3 protein: CASGTSDTGELFF; CDR3 DNA: TGTGCCAGCGGGACTTCGGACACCGGGGAGCTGTTTTTT
J gene: TRBJ2-7; D gene: TRBD2; V gene: TRBV7-2; clone size: NA; CDR3 protein: CASSLGSGGGAYEQYF; CDR3 DNA: TGTGCCAGCAGCTTAGGTTCTGGTGGGGGGGCCTACGAGCAGTACTTC
J gene: TRBJ2-2; D gene: TRBD1; V gene: TRBV11-3; clone size: NA; CDR3 protein: CASSLGTGIGGELFF; CDR3 DNA: TGTGCCAGCAGCTTAGGGACAGGGATTGGCGGGGAGCTGTTTTTT
J gene: TRBJ2-3; D gene: TRBD2; V gene: TRBV5-1; clone size: NA; CDR3 protein: CASSPGLVSTDTQYF; CDR3 DNA: TGCGCCAGCAGCCCGGGACTAGTTAGCACAGATACGCAGTATTTT
J gene: TRBJ2-7; D gene: NA; V gene: TRBV6-1; clone size: NA; CDR3 protein: CASSEGAGGFYEQYF; CDR3 DNA: TGTGCCAGCAGTGAGGGGGCAGGGGGGTTCTACGAGCAGTACTTC
J gene: TRBJ2-5; D gene: NA; V gene: TRBV25-1; clone size: once; CDR3 protein: CASSAGHGTVETQYF; CDR3 DNA: TGTGCCAGCAGTGCGGGCCATGGGACTGTAGAGACCCAGTACTTC
J gene: TRBJ1-2; D gene: TRBD1; V gene: TRBV27; clone size: NA; CDR3 protein: CASSPRQGRSYGYTF; CDR3 DNA: TGTGCCAGCAGTCCGAGACAGGGTCGGAGCTATGGCTACACCTTC
J gene: TRBJ1-5; D gene: NA; V gene: TRBV5-6; clone size: NA; CDR3 protein: CASSLGQANQPQHF; CDR3 DNA: TGTGCCAGCAGCTTGGGACAGGCTAATCAGCCCCAGCATTTT
J gene: TRBJ2-2; D gene: TRBD1; V gene: TRBV29-1; clone size: NA; CDR3 protein: CSATGGVLGTGELFF; CDR3 DNA: TGCAGCGCCACAGGGGGCGTATTAGGAACCGGGGAGCTGTTTTTT
J gene: TRBJ1-2; D gene: NA; V gene: TRBV27; clone size: NA; CDR3 protein: CASSLSTEWGDYGYTF; CDR3 DNA: TGTGCCAGCAGTTTATCGACTGAATGGGGCGATTATGGCTACACCTTC
J gene: TRBJ1-5; D gene: TRBD1; V gene: TRBV2; clone size: NA; CDR3 protein: CASKQGGSNQPQHF; CDR3 DNA: TGTGCCAGCAAACAGGGGGGAAGCAATCAGCCCCAGCATTTT
J gene: TRBJ1-1; D gene: NA; V gene: TRBV6-5; clone size: NA; CDR3 protein: CASLAQGRTEAFF; CDR3 DNA: TGTGCCAGCCTAGCACAGGGCCGGACTGAAGCTTTCTTT
J gene: TRBJ2-7; D gene: NA; V gene: TRBV5-1; clone size: NA; CDR3 protein: CASRREDEQYF; CDR3 DNA: TGCGCCAGCAGGAGGGAGGACGAGCAGTACTTC
J gene: TRBJ2-3; D gene: NA; V gene: TRBV29-1; clone size: NA; CDR3 protein: CSAYTDTQYF; CDR3 DNA: TGCAGCGCCTATACAGATACGCAGTATTTT
J gene: TRBJ1-5; D gene: NA; V gene: TRBV4-2; clone size: once; CDR3 protein: CASSQTGVRSNQPQHF; CDR3 DNA: TGTGCCAGCAGCCAAACAGGCGTTCGTAGCAATCAGCCCCAGCATTTT
J gene: TRBJ1-4; D gene: NA; V gene: TRBV2; clone size: NA; CDR3 protein: CASRIGSSREKLFF; CDR3 DNA: TGTGCCAGCAGGATTGGCTCGTCTAGGGAAAAACTGTTTTTT
J gene: TRBJ2-3; D gene: TRBD2; V gene: TRBV2; clone size: NA; CDR3 protein: CASRSGTSSADTQYF; CDR3 DNA: TGTGCCAGCAGGTCCGGGACTAGCTCGGCAGATACGCAGTATTTT
J gene: TRBJ2-2; D gene: TRBD2; V gene: TRBV7-2; clone size: NA; CDR3 protein: CASSSIAGLAELFF; CDR3 DNA: TGTGCCAGCAGCTCTATAGCGGGACTCGCGGAGCTGTTTTTT
J gene: TRBJ1-1; D gene: NA; V gene: TRBV10-3; clone size: NA; CDR3 protein: CAISESRVGDMNTEAFF; CDR3 DNA: TGTGCCATCAGTGAGTCGAGAGTTGGGGACATGAACACTGAAGCTTTCTTT
J gene: TRBJ1-2; D gene: TRBD1; V gene: TRBV5-1; clone size: few; CDR3 protein: CASSLHAPGWDSYGYTF; CDR3 DNA: TGCGCCAGCAGTCTACACGCCCCCGGCTGGGACAGCTATGGCTACACCTTC
J gene: TRBJ2-1; D gene: TRBD2; V gene: TRBV4-2; clone size: NA; CDR3 protein: CASSHVGLAGSYNEQFF; CDR3 DNA: TGTGCCAGCAGCCACGTTGGACTAGCGGGCTCCTACAATGAGCAGTTCTTC
J gene: TRBJ1-1; D gene: TRBD1; V gene: TRBV13; clone size: NA; CDR3 protein: CASSLGTGSTEAFF; CDR3 DNA: TGTGCCAGCAGCTTAGGGACAGGGAGCACTGAAGCTTTCTTT
J gene: TRBJ1-2; D gene: NA; V gene: TRBV7-9; clone size: NA; CDR3 protein: CASSSRGELHYGYTF; CDR3 DNA: TGTGCCAGCAGCTCCCGGGGGGAGCTACACTATGGCTACACCTTC
J gene: TRBJ2-6; D gene: TRBD1; V gene: TRBV19; clone size: NA; CDR3 protein: CASRPTGGRANVLTF; CDR3 DNA: TGTGCCAGTAGACCCACAGGGGGCAGGGCCAACGTCCTGACTTTC
J gene: TRBJ2-5; D gene: NA; V gene: TRBV10-3; clone size: NA; CDR3 protein: CAISESRSRETQYF; CDR3 DNA: TGTGCCATCAGTGAGTCGAGGTCGCGGGAGACCCAGTACTTC
J gene: TRBJ2-2; D gene: TRBD1; V gene: TRBV5-4; clone size: NA; CDR3 protein: CASSLKRQGVTGELFF; CDR3 DNA: TGTGCCAGCAGCTTGAAGAGACAGGGGGTCACCGGGGAGCTGTTTTTT
J gene: TRBJ2-7; D gene: TRBD2; V gene: TRBV5-1; clone size: NA; CDR3 protein: CASRSGGVSYEQYF; CDR3 DNA: TGCGCCAGCAGGTCGGGGGGAGTGTCCTACGAGCAGTACTTC
J gene: TRBJ2-5; D gene: NA; V gene: TRBV13; clone size: NA; CDR3 protein: CASSFGRLQETQYF; CDR3 DNA: TGTGCCAGCAGCTTTGGCAGACTTCAAGAGACCCAGTACTTC
J gene: TRBJ2-2; D gene: NA; V gene: TRBV7-9; clone size: once; CDR3 protein: CASSLGHTGELFF; CDR3 DNA: TGTGCCAGCAGCCTAGGGCACACCGGGGAGCTGTTTTTT
J gene: TRBJ1-4; D gene: NA; V gene: TRBV5-4; clone size: NA; CDR3 protein: CASSLGRGFPTNEKLFF; CDR3 DNA: TGTGCCAGCAGCTTGGGGCGGGGATTTCCAACTAATGAAAAACTGTTTTTT
J gene: TRBJ2-7; D gene: TRBD2; V gene: TRBV7-2; clone size: few; CDR3 protein: CASSLASAGGGYEQYF; CDR3 DNA: TGTGCCAGCAGCTTAGCATCGGCGGGAGGAGGCTACGAGCAGTACTTC
J gene: TRBJ2-2; D gene: NA; V gene: TRBV11-2; clone size: NA; CDR3 protein: CASSSGTSNTGELFF; CDR3 DNA: TGTGCCAGCAGTTCCGGGACTTCGAACACCGGGGAGCTGTTTTTT
J gene: TRBJ1-1; D gene: TRBD1; V gene: TRBV7-2; clone size: NA; CDR3 protein: CASSLDRDRGNTEAFF; CDR3 DNA: TGTGCCAGCAGCTTAGACCGGGACAGGGGAAATACTGAAGCTTTCTTT